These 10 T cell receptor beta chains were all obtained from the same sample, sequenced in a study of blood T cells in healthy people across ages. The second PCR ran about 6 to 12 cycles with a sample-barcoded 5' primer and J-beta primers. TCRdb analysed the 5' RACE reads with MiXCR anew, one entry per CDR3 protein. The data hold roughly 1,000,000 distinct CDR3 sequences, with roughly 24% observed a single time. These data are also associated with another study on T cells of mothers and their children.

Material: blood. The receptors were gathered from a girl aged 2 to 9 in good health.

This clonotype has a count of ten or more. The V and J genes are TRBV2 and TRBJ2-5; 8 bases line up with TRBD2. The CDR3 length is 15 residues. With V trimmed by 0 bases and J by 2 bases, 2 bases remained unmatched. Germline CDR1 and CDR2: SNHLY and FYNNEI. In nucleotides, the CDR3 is TGTGCCAGCAGTGAAGCTAGCGGGGCACAAGAGACCCAGTACTTC. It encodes CASSEASGAQETQYF.

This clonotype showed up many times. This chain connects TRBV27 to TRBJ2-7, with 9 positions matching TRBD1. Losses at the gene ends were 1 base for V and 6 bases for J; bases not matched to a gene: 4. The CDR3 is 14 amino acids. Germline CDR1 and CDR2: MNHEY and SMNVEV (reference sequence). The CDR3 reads CASSLLDRGVEQYF. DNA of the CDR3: TGTGCCAGCAGTTTATTGGACAGGGGCGTCGAGCAGTACTTC.

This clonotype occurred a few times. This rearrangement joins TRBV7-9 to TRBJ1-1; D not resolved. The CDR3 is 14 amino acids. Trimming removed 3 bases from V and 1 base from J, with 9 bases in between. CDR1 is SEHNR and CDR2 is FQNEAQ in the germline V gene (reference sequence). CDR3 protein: CASSFLVGNTEAFF. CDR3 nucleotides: TGTGCCAGCAGCTTTTTAGTAGGGAACACTGAAGCTTTCTTT.

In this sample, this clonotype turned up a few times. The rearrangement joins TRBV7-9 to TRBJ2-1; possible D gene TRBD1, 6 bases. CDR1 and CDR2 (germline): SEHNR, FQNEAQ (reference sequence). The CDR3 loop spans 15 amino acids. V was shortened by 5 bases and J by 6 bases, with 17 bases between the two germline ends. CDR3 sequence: CASSPRDIALNEQFF. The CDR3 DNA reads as TGTGCCAGCAGCCCTCGGGACATAGCACTCAATGAGCAGTTCTTC.

CDR3 in DNA: TGTGCCAGCAGCCAAGCGGACCTAGCGGGGATCCAAGAGACCCAGTACTTC. This translates into CASSQADLAGIQETQYF. The chain uses TRBV11-2 and TRBJ2-5; 9 bases map to TRBD2. After removal of 5 bases from V and 1 base from J, the junction contained 11 bases not matched to a gene. The CDR3 covers 17 residues. The germline gives CDR1 SGHAT, CDR2 FQNNGV.

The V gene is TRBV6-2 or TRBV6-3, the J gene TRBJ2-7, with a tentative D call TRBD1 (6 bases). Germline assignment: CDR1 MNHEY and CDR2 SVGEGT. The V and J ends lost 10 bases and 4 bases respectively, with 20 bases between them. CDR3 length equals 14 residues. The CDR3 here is CATDEGTPRYEQYF. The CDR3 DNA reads TGTGCCACCGATGAAGGGACACCTCGGTACGAGCAGTACTTC.

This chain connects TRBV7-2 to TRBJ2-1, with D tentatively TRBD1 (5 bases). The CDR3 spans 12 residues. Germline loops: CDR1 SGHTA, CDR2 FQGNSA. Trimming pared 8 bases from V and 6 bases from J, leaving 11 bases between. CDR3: CASGRGLNEQFF. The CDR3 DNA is TGTGCCAGCGGAAGGGGCCTCAATGAGCAGTTCTTC.

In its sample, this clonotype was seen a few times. The CDR3 nucleotides are TGTGCCAGCAGCTCAGGCCCCGGTACAGGGGGCCACACTGAAGCTTTCTTT. It specifies CASSSGPGTGGHTEAFF. V usage is TRBV11-3 and J usage is TRBJ1-1, with 9 bases lining up with TRBD1. J was trimmed by 3 bases and V by 4 bases; bases with no gene match: 12. The CDR3 is made up of 17 amino acids. Germline V gene lookup returns CDR1 SGHNT and CDR2 YENEEA. The full variable domain, with the rest looked up from reference TRBV11-3 and TRBJ1-1, is EAGVVQSPRYKIIEKKQPVAFWCNPISGHNTLYWYLQNLGQGPELLIRYENEEAVDDSQLPKDRFSAERLKGVDSTLKIQPAELGDSAVYLCASSSGPGTGGHTEAFFGQGTRLTVV.

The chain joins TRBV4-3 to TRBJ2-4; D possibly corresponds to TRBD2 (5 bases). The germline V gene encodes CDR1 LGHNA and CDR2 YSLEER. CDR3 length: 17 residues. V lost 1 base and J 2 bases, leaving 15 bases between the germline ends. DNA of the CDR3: TGCGCCAGCAGCCAAGTTCCCGGGGTTTCATCCAAAAACATTCAGTACTTC. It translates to CASSQVPGVSSKNIQYF.

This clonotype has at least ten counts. DNA of the CDR3: TGCAGCGTTGGTGGGCTGCAAGAGACCCAGTACTTC. It is translated as CSVGGLQETQYF. J is TRBJ2-5 and V is TRBV29-1; D gene ambiguous. CDR3 length: 12 amino acids. CDR1 SQVTM and CDR2 ANQGSEA come from the germline V gene. Deletions cut 4 bases from V and 2 bases from J, with 8 bases between.